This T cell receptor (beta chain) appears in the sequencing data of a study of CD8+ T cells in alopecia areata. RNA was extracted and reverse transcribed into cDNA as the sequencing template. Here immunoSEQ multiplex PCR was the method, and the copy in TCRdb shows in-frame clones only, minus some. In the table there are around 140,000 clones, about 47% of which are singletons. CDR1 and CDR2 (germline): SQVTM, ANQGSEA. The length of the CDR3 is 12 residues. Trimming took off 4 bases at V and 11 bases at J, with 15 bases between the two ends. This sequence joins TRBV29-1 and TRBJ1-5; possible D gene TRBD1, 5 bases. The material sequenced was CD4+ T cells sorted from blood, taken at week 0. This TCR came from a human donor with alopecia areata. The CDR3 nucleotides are TGCAGCGTTGGGGACGGAATTTCGTCCCAGCATTTT. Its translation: CSVGDGISSQHF. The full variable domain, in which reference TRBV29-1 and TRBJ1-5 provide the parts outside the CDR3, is SAVISQKPSRDICQRGTSLTIQCQVDSQVTMMFWYRQQPGQSLTLIATANQGSEATYESGFVIDKFPISRPNLTFSTLTVSNMSPEDSSIYLCSVGDGISSQHFGDGTRLSIL.